This record covers a single T cell receptor beta chain. Antigen: not known. These data are taken from a study of beta chain features in type 1 diabetes. Background on the study: Researchers looked at around 100 million sorted cells across all samples.

CD4+ naive, central memory, regulatory and stem cell-like memory subsets were isolated by sorting on CD45RO/CCR7/CD25/CD127/CD95/CD27. Overall study results and limits: It was among patients, rather than healthy donors, that naive, central memory and Treg TCRB repertoires appeared more similar. There was a moderate but significant shortening of TCRB CDR3s in all four CD4+ subsets of Type 1 diabetes patients. Cells with high TCR expression could be over-represented when cDNA is sequenced.

Of the isolated RNA, all was reverse transcribed, and so the sequenced material was expressed TCRB transcripts. Repertoires were generated with immunoSEQ multiplex PCR, while TCRdb's copy carries only in-frame clones and drops some. The repertoire holds around 340,000 clones, 7% to 10% seen once, with 1% in the top ten. The CDR3 has 16 amino acids. Germline V CDR1 and CDR2: SEHNR, FQNEAQ (reference sequence). J was trimmed by 10 bases and V by 5 bases; bases with no gene match: 9. The TCR sequence derives from a man aged 30 to 45 with type 1 diabetes. V is TRBV7-9 and J is TRBJ2-1; 15 nucleotides line up with TRBD2. Sequencing was done on a sample of central memory CD4+ T cells from blood. CDR3 nucleotides: TGTGCCAGCAGCCGCCGGACTAGCGGGGGGGCTGGAGAGCAGTTCTTC. Protein product: CASSRRTSGGAGEQFF.